The clone carrying this T cell receptor beta chain was detected a few times. No antigen is known for it. This entry belongs to a study of identical twins. General study points: Abundant beta clonotypes from cord blood bore fewer insertions; memory repertoires lacked this pattern.

The CDR3 loop spans 16 amino acids. The germline gives CDR1 SEHNR, CDR2 FQNEAQ (reference sequence). The V end lost 1 base, the J end lost 1 base, and 13 bases lay between the germline ends. TCRdb called the 5' RACE reads again in MiXCR, with one record for every CDR3 protein. The sample carries about 340,000 distinct CDR3 sequences, 8.5% to 10% recorded once. The sequence derives from a woman in her forties or fifties in good health. The specimen was naive T cells sorted from blood. V gene TRBV7-9 combines with J gene TRBJ1-1, with D perhaps matching TRBD1 (5 bases). DNA for the CDR3: TGTGCCAGCAGCTTAGTCCCGGGACCGAGGAACACTGAAGCTTTCTTT. Translated, it gives CASSLVPGPRNTEAFF.